This T cell receptor beta chain was obtained from a study of beta chain features in type 1 diabetes (dated by TCRdb to 2016 to 2019). A note on the overall study: Mean age, gender distribution, total cell number and subset yield did not differ between patients and healthy donors. Across all samples, some 110,000,000 sorted cells were examined, and cell number per subset correlated strongly with RNA yield. The study compared TCRB repertoires of sorted circulating CD4+ T cell subsets between recently diagnosed type 1 diabetes patients and matched healthy donors. Whereas all 30 or so donors provided naive and central memory subsets, regulatory and stem cell-like memory subsets were isolated from just 8 patients and roughly 8 healthy donors.

The entire amount of isolated RNA was reverse transcribed using the High Capacity cDNA Reverse Transcription Kit, so the sequenced TCRB transcripts were expressed ones. Deep immunoSEQ sequencing was performed on naive, central memory and regulatory T cell samples, with an average of roughly 3.3 million total reads per sample. After sorted cells were lysed in RLT buffer, RNA was extracted with DNase-treated RNeasy Micro or Mini kits, with the choice depending on cell number. Each cell subset was processed separately to prevent cross-contamination, with patient and healthy donor samples processed together. TCRB sequences were amplified from cDNA with the immunoSEQ multiplex PCR, producing 87-bp fragments spanning the CDR3 region. The amplicons were sequenced using the Illumina HiSeq platform. Concerning the study's data processing: PCR bias was corrected computationally using synthetic template baselines, and reads within Hamming distance 2 were collapsed, with unmergeable singletons discarded. Reads were aligned to IMGT to assign V, D and J genes, CDR3 length, and insertions or deletions at six rearrangement sites. Within each subset, clonotype counts were normalized to sorted cell number, and only after that were true diversity and Gini coefficients computed with the tcR R package. The overlap coefficient, calculated on TCRB nucleotide sequences, was used to measure repertoire sharing. Not all clones reach the TCRdb copy of this immuneACCESS table, which keeps in-frame sequences only. Checked studies attribute under half of the gap to unresolved V genes and leave the rest unexplained. D and trimming were read from the DNA, whereas the V and J calls and clone size are those reported in that table. This sample lists more than 150,000 clones; approximately 13% were detected once. The ten most abundant clones make up around 0.63% of the sample.

Study-level results and caveats: In all four CD4+ subsets, TCRB CDR3 length was moderately but significantly shorter in type 1 diabetes patients. Naive, central memory and regulatory TCRB repertoires appeared to be more similar among patients than among healthy donors. At VDJ recombination sites, type 1 diabetes patients had fewer insertions and more deleted nucleotides, which implies abnormalities in thymic rearrangement. Shorter templates might have been favored by PCR, but patient and control samples were amplified and corrected together, so both groups would have been affected equally by any skew. Because small numbers of individuals were included in the HLA sub-analyses, any influence of HLA type on TCRB rearrangement was left unresolved. Because cDNA was sequenced instead of genomic DNA, activated cells with high expression could be over-represented, although the groups did not differ in activation or CD3 levels.

This clone was observed at least ten times. Its antigen remains undetermined. The record has no base qualities; no much larger clone is one base away. Each donor gave one peripheral blood draw, around 0.12 L on average, collected into heparinised tubes. Naive, central memory, regulatory and stem cell-like memory CD4+ T cells were sorted on a BD FACSAria II using a panel including CD45RO, CCR7, CD25, CD127, CD95 and CD27. All sorted populations exceeded 98% purity. Right away, PBMCs were isolated by Lymphoprep density gradient centrifugation and were stained directly, with no culture step. To minimize batch effects, samples were stained and sorted in pairs, one healthy donor with one patient per experiment. The CDR3 sequence holds 16 residues, the cysteine and phenylalanine included. Just CDR3 DNA is preserved here, 48 bases in frame from base 1. CDR1 and CDR2 are read off the germline V gene as SGHDN and FVKESK. V is trimmed back by 1 base and J by 4 bases, and the junction contains 7 bases that no gene match accounts for.

The receptor was derived from a woman between 18 and 29 years old in good health. The V and J genes are TRBV14 and TRBJ1-1; the junction holds 9 bases that match TRBD1. The sample consisted of central memory CD4+ T cells from blood. For the CDR3, the sequence is CASSQVTGGLGTEAFF. Here is the DNA: TGTGCCAGCAGCCAAGTAACAGGGGGCCTGGGCACTGAAGCTTTCTTT.